This TCR beta chain was documented in a study of T-cell reconstitution after alpha-beta-depleted transplantation in children. This clonotype was detected a few times. Its antigen is unknown. Preparing the TCRbeta library involved the use of unique molecular identifiers. In TCRdb, the PCR reads were re-called with MiXCR into one record per CDR3 protein. The sample contains 95,000 to 150,000 distinct CDR3 sequences, approximately 22% of which appear only once. Study observations and caveats: Day-60 TCRbeta diversity that was high in some patients was derived from surviving recipient T cells and thymic progenitors. When one year had passed after transplant, most T-cell counts and diversity came from newly produced T cells. At around two months after transplant, the alpha-beta T cells were reportedly derived from several hundred expanded clones that came from non-depleted graft cells.

The specimen comprised PBMCs, mostly from graft donor cells, sampled 180 days after TCRalphabeta/CD19-depleted stem cell transplant. This TCR came from a male patient between 2 and 15 years old who had a stem cell transplant for chronic granulomatous disease, so the T cells may come from the graft donor.

In DNA, the CDR3 is TGTGCCAGCAGTCCCCGGGGGGACTCGGTTCGTGTGTTTTTT. Its protein product is CASSPRGDSVRVFF. V gene TRBV12-3 or TRBV12-4 combines with J gene TRBJ1-4, with D possibly being TRBD1 (5 bases). There are 14 residues in the CDR3. V shed 5 bases and J shed 15 bases, with 22 bases lying between them.